Below, 7 T cell receptor beta chains from the same sample are listed, as sequenced in a study of OX40 agonist ivuxolimab in advanced cancers. TCRdb's table, derived via immunoSEQ multiplex PCR, lists solely in-frame clones and lacks some. The sample records roughly 15,000 clones, 85% to 90% being singletons. Sequencing was performed on CD4+ or CD8+ T cells sorted from blood, taken in a trial of the OX40 agonist ivuxolimab. These receptors came from an adult with an advanced solid tumor such as melanoma, head and neck, liver or kidney cancer.

V usage is TRBV27 and J usage is TRBJ2-5; 10 bases are a match to TRBD1. Per the germline V gene, CDR1 is MNHEY and CDR2 is SMNVEV (reference sequence). V dropped 5 bases and J dropped 4; count of bases not matched to a gene: 7. This CDR3 region has 15 residues. CDR3 amino acids: CASSIGTGAGETQYF. The CDR3 DNA follows: TGTGCCAGCAGTATTGGGACAGGGGCAGGAGAGACCCAGTACTTC.

This rearrangement joins TRBV19 to TRBJ1-5; tentatively, D is TRBD1 (6 bases). V dropped 7 bases and J dropped 3 bases, with 13 bases sitting between them. The CDR3 has 14 amino acids. Per the germline V gene, CDR1 is LNHDA and CDR2 is SQIVND (reference sequence). In DNA, the CDR3 is TGTGCCAGTACCCCGGGACAAAACAATCAGCCCCAGCATTTT. Encoded protein: CASTPGQNNQPQHF.

The chain combines TRBV29-1 with TRBJ1-2; 7 bases fit TRBD1. CDR3 length equals 17 residues. CDR1 and CDR2 from the germline V gene are SQVTM and ANQGSEA. V was clipped by 6 bases and J by 4 bases; unmatched bases: 20. CDR3 loop: CSVATGTEKGVGYGYTF. The DNA for the CDR3 is TGCAGCGTAGCCACCGGGACAGAGAAGGGGGTTGGCTATGGCTACACCTTC.

This chain connects TRBV9 to TRBJ2-1, with unresolved D. This CDR3 has 14 amino acids. V lost 5 bases and J lost 5, with 14 bases in between. The germline V gene encodes CDR1 SGDLS and CDR2 YYNGEE. The DNA of the CDR3 is TGTGCCAGCAGGTCCCGCCCCCCCGACAATGAGCAGTTCTTC. It encodes CASRSRPPDNEQFF.

The V and J genes are TRBV4-3 and TRBJ2-6; 7 bases agree with TRBD1. This CDR3 region has 18 residues. The germline CDR1 and CDR2 sequences are LGHNA and YSLEER. The V and J ends lost 3 bases and 0 bases, in that order; junction bases with no gene match: 8. The CDR3 sequence: CASSHQGVPSSGANVLTF. In DNA, the CDR3 is TGCGCCAGCAGCCACCAGGGGGTCCCTAGCTCTGGGGCCAACGTCCTGACTTTC.

The rearrangement uses TRBV5-6 and TRBJ2-7; TRBD1 agrees at 11 bases. Germline V gene data show CDR1 as SGHDT and CDR2 as YYEEEE. The CDR3 has 16 residues. With 2 bases clipped from V and 6 bases from J, the junction kept 10 bases outside the gene matches. CDR3 protein: CASSFPGQGAIGEQYF. The CDR3 bases are TGTGCCAGCAGCTTCCCCGGACAGGGGGCTATCGGCGAGCAGTACTTC.

The chain carries TRBV7-8 and TRBJ2-1; D call uncertain. Germline CDR1 reads SGHVS; CDR2 reads FQNEAQ. CDR3 length: 18 residues. The V and J ends lost 2 bases and 4 bases respectively, with 21 bases between them. CDR3 sequence (DNA): TGTGCCAGCAGCTTAATCCCCCCCTCGCGCCCGTCTTACAATGAGCAGTTCTTC. Encoded protein: CASSLIPPSRPSYNEQFF.